This T cell receptor (beta chain) is drawn from a study of T cell clonotyping in hematopoietic cell transplantation. Only a few counts were recorded for this clone. What it binds is not known. The study's findings and limits: Few recipient clonotypes overlapped donors; over 97% were de novo at given depth. Pathologically expanded recipient clonotypes increased progressively from day 30 to day 180 as diversity fell.

This table comes from immunoSEQ multiplex PCR, and its TCRdb copy is limited to in-frame clones, with some not included. This sample has about 12,000 clones, with roughly 45% found just once. Germline V gene lookup returns CDR1 MGHRA and CDR2 YSYEKL. The CDR3 extends over 16 amino acids. J was trimmed by 0 bases and V by 2 bases; bases with no gene match: 7. The receptor's source is a man in his fifties in good health. Some clones in this sample may be carry-over from other donors' samples. Sequencing was done on a sample of peripheral blood mononuclear cells. The V call is TRBV4-1, the J call TRBJ2-7; 7 bases fit TRBD1. The CDR3 sequence: CASSQIPGQVSYEQYF. The DNA for the CDR3 is TGCGCCAGCAGCCAAATACCCGGACAGGTCTCCTACGAGCAGTACTTC.